These 9 T cell receptor beta chains were sequenced from one sample in a study of cytomegalovirus exposure and HLA in healthy donors. TCRdb keeps only in-frame clones here, not all; method: immunoSEQ multiplex PCR. The table has approximately 160,000 clones, roughly 91% seen once. The sequenced sample was PBMCs. The receptors shown here come from a man between 18 and 35 years old in good health and CMV-seropositive.

This chain connects TRBV2 to TRBJ2-7; a weak D match, TRBD1 (6 bases). The CDR3 has 14 residues. Between the trimmed V and J ends, which lost 6 bases and 3 bases, there was a span of 15 bases. From germline, CDR1 is SNHLY and CDR2 FYNNEI. The CDR3 DNA reads TGTGCCAGCAGCCGAGAAGGGACAATCTACGAGCAGTACTTC. This translates into CASSREGTIYEQYF.

The chain combines TRBV6-6 with TRBJ2-5, with 8 nucleotides matching TRBD1. With V trimmed by 7 bases and J by 4 bases, 8 bases remained unmatched. The CDR3 sequence is 14 residues long. Germline values: CDR1 MNHNY, CDR2 SVGAGI (reference sequence). CDR3 sequence: CASTLGQGAETQYF. The CDR3 DNA reads as TGTGCCAGCACCCTGGGGCAGGGGGCAGAGACCCAGTACTTC.

The V and J genes are TRBV5-1 and TRBJ2-7, with TRBD2 matching over 11 bases. The V gene end was trimmed by 0 bases and the J gene end by 4 bases; junction bases not matched to a gene: 6. Germline values: CDR1 SGHRS, CDR2 YFSETQ. This CDR3 region has 16 residues. The CDR3 sequence is CASSLVGTSGWYEQYF. The CDR3 region has the DNA TGCGCCAGCAGCTTGGTTGGGACTAGCGGTTGGTACGAGCAGTACTTC.

The J gene is TRBJ2-5, the V gene TRBV12-5, with TRBD1 matching over 7 bases. There are 15 residues in the CDR3. V shed 6 bases, J shed 1 base, and the junction held 8 bases outside the gene matches. Per the germline V gene, CDR1 is LGHNT and CDR2 is FRNRAP. The CDR3 DNA is TGTGCTAGTGGCTTGACAGGGAACCCCCAAGAGACCCAGTACTTC. It is translated as CASGLTGNPQETQYF.

The chain links TRBV6-4 to TRBJ2-5; 8 bases align to TRBD2. V lost 6 bases to trimming and J lost 1 base; unmatched junction nucleotides: 1. This CDR3 comprises 13 residues. Germline CDR1 MRHNA, CDR2 SNTAGT. The CDR3 protein is CASSGRAQETQYF. As DNA, the CDR3 is TGTGCCAGCAGCGGGAGGGCCCAAGAGACCCAGTACTTC.

This clone was seen once. The DNA of the CDR3 is TGCAGTGCTAGACCGGGGAAGATAGCTTTCTTT. Its translation is CSARPGKIAFF. V gene TRBV20-1 combines with J gene TRBJ1-1; no clear D. V shed 2 bases and J shed 10 bases, with 11 bases lying between them. This CDR3 region has 11 residues. Germline loops: CDR1 DFQATT, CDR2 SNEGSKA (reference sequence).

V is TRBV6-1 and J is TRBJ2-6, with D maybe TRBD1 (5 bases). This CDR3 is 13 amino acids long. Trimming took off 7 bases at V and 1 base at J, with 5 bases between the two ends. The germline gives CDR1 MNHNS, CDR2 SASEGT. CDR3 in amino acids: CASTGSGANVLTF. The CDR3 DNA reads TGTGCCAGCACAGGGTCTGGGGCCAACGTCCTGACTTTC.

The V gene is TRBV7-9, the J gene TRBJ2-1; TRBD2 aligns across 9 bases. The V segment lost 5 bases and the J segment 4 bases; nucleotides outside the gene matches: 9. The CDR3 is 16 amino acids. Germline V gives CDR1 SEHNR, CDR2 FQNEAQ (reference sequence). The CDR3 DNA reads as TGTGCCAGCAGCCCCCGGAGCGGGAGGCAGTACAATGAGCAGTTCTTC. Translating gives CASSPRSGRQYNEQFF.

The chain carries TRBV7-3 and TRBJ2-1; TRBD1 aligns across 9 bases. The germline V gene has CDR1 SGHTA and CDR2 FQGTGA. The ends lost 6 bases at V and 5 bases at J; junction bases unmatched: 8. The CDR3 length is 15 residues. The CDR3 region has the DNA TGTGCCAGCAGTGATACCGGGACAGGGAACAATGAGCAGTTCTTC. Translating gives CASSDTGTGNNEQFF.